This T cell receptor beta chain was recorded in a study of blood T cell repertoires in COVID-19. Background on the study: Specimens from acute and convalescent COVID-19 originated in the United States, Italy and Spain. Sources were T cells, B-cell-depleted T cells, or PBMCs; the material itself was cDNA or gDNA.

In the study's own analysis: Reference gene primer amplification yielded estimated nucleated cell counts. Clones were sequenced by immunoSEQ multiplex PCR, and TCRdb holds only the in-frame ones, with some missing. That table is the source of V, J and clone size, and D and trimming were worked out from the DNA. This repertoire shows approximately 350,000 clones, more than 70% found once; its top ten account for around 3%. Recruited during active infection, patients (from Seattle) were subsequently followed longitudinally. The sequenced sample was peripheral blood. The sequence came from a young woman with COVID-19, enrolled during active disease.

CDR3 in DNA: TGTGCCAGCAGCTTAATACCGCCAGGGTACCCCCCAAACACTGAAGCTTTCTTT. Amino acid sequence: CASSLIPPGYPPNTEAFF. V gene TRBV7-2 combines with J gene TRBJ1-1; a possible D gene is TRBD1 (5 bases). In germline, CDR1 is SGHTA, CDR2 FQGNSA. Trimming removed 2 bases from V and 2 bases from J, with 21 bases in between. This CDR3 has 18 residues. Based on the CDR3 plus reference TRBV7-2 and TRBJ1-1, the full variable domain is GAGVSQSPSNKVTEKGKDVELRCDPISGHTALYWYRQSLGQGLEFLIYFQGNSAPDKSGLPSDRFSAERTGGSVSTLTIQRTQQEDSAVYLCASSLIPPGYPPNTEAFFGQGTRLTVV.